Presented here are 4 T cell receptor beta chains from one specimen sequenced in a study of blood T cell repertoires in COVID-19. Repertoires were generated with immunoSEQ multiplex PCR, while TCRdb's copy carries only in-frame clones and drops some. The sample has approximately 300,000 clones, 90% seen once. Sequencing was performed on PBMCs or T cells enriched from blood (not recorded which). The source is a woman under 40 who had been exposed to COVID-19.

This clone appeared once. This sequence joins TRBV27 and TRBJ2-7; the D is unclear. The germline CDR1 and CDR2 sequences are MNHEY and SMNVEV (reference sequence). Trimming cost V 1 base and J 1 base, with 5 bases left between them. The CDR3 loop spans 13 amino acids. CDR3 loop: CASSLYKSYEQYF. The DNA of the CDR3 is TGTGCCAGCAGTTTATACAAGTCCTACGAGCAGTACTTC.

V and J are TRBV7-8 and TRBJ2-3, with D unresolved. The ends were cut back, 5 bases at V and 3 bases at J, with 9 bases in the middle. The CDR3 has 13 amino acids. Germline V gives CDR1 SGHVS, CDR2 FQNEAQ. The CDR3 loop is CASSATNTDTQYF. The CDR3 nucleotides are TGTGCCAGCAGCGCCACAAATACAGATACGCAGTATTTT.

The J gene is TRBJ2-1, the V gene TRBV5-1, with D possibly being TRBD2 (6 bases). The CDR3 length is 15 residues. Looked up from germline, CDR1 is SGHRS and CDR2 is YFSETQ. Trimming pared 0 bases from V and 4 bases from J, leaving 11 bases between. The DNA of the CDR3 is TGCGCCAGCAGCTTGGAAGCGGGCCAGTACAATGAGCAGTTCTTC. It translates to CASSLEAGQYNEQFF. Supplemented by reference TRBV5-1 and TRBJ2-1, the full variable domain reads KAGVTQTPRYLIKTRGQQVTLSCSPISGHRSVSWYQQTPGQGLQFLFEYFSETQRNKGNFPGRFSGRQFSNSRSEMNVSTLELGDSALYLCASSLEAGQYNEQFFGPGTRLTVL.

This rearrangement joins TRBV5-1 to TRBJ1-2; D gene uncertain. Germline V CDR1 and CDR2: SGHRS, YFSETQ. V lost 2 bases and J lost 4, with 18 bases in between. The CDR3 is 16 amino acids. CDR3: CASSLGRLTEAYGYTF. In DNA form, the CDR3 reads TGCGCCAGCAGCTTAGGGAGACTAACAGAAGCCTATGGCTACACCTTC.